These 32 T cell receptor beta chains were sequenced from one sample in a study of T cells in women clearing cervical HPV infection. Sequenced by immunoSEQ multiplex PCR; TCRdb stores in-frame clones only, minus some. This sample contains approximately 31,000 clones. The sequencing sample was made of blood buffy coat. The receptors come from a woman aged 18 to 69 with a cervical HPV16 infection that either progressed to CIN3+ or cleared (not recorded which).

Concerning this clone: The read stops 3 residues short of the end of the CDR3; the missing end is completed from the germline J gene. The J gene is TRBJ2-2, the V gene TRBV19; D may be TRBD2 (5 bases). Germline assignment: CDR1 LNHDA and CDR2 SQIVND (reference sequence). CDR3 size: 16 residues. CDR3 in amino acids: CASSTTYRGGNEKLFF. Partial CDR3 DNA: TGTGCCAGTAGTACGACCTACAGAGGAGGTAATGAAAAG.

Concerning this clone itself: A read error may produce the germline difference seen at one junction end. The CDR3 is cut off 3 residues early in the read; its end comes from the germline J gene. Other DNA sequences within the sample encode an identical CDR3. The rearrangement links TRBV11-2 to TRBJ1-3; 8 positions agree with TRBD1. CDR3 size: 14 residues. Germline assignment: CDR1 SGHAT and CDR2 FQNNGV. CDR3 region: CASSLGQGANTIYF. The part of the CDR3 DNA that was read is TGTGCCAGCAGCCTAGGACAGGGTGCGAACACA.

With respect to this clone: From the germline J gene comes the end of the CDR3, since the read stops 3 residues before it. The rearrangement joins TRBV2 to TRBJ2-5; possible D gene TRBD1, 6 bases. CDR1 is SNHLY and CDR2 is FYNNEI in the germline V gene. The length of the CDR3 is 12 residues. Trimming pared 7 bases from V and 5 bases from J, leaving 11 bases between. The CDR3 loop is CASTRTAETQYF. The CDR3 bases that were read are TGTGCCAGCACCCGGACAGCGGAGACC. The full variable domain, in which reference TRBV2 and TRBJ2-5 provide the parts outside the CDR3, is EPEVTQTPSHQVTQMGQEVILRCVPISNHLYFYWYRQILGQKVEFLVSFYNNEISEKSEIFDDQFSVERPDGSNFTLKIRSTKLEDSAMYFCASTRTAETQYFGPGTRLLVL.

A word on this clone: The read stops 3 residues short of the end of the CDR3; the missing end is completed from the germline J gene. The chain is built from TRBV2 and TRBJ1-2, with D perhaps TRBD1 (5 bases). The CDR3 covers 14 residues. Germline-derived CDR1 and CDR2 are SNHLY and FYNNEI. V lost 1 base and J lost 6, with 12 bases in between. CDR3 loop: CASSEGGRVDGYTF. The CDR3 bases that were read are TGTGCCAGCAGTGAAGGGGGCAGGGTCGATGGC.

In regard to this clone: The read gets to within 3 residues of the CDR3 end, and the germline J gene fills in the rest. The rearrangement links TRBV19 to TRBJ1-2; the match to TRBD1 covers 9 bases. The length of the CDR3 is 16 residues. The germline V gene has CDR1 LNHDA and CDR2 SQIVND (reference sequence). Partial CDR3 DNA: TGTGCCAGTAGTATATTAAGGGGACAGGGATGGGATGAC. Protein product: CASSILRGQGWDD. The whole CDR3 protein reads CASSILRGQGWDDYTF. Drawing the rest from reference TRBV19 and TRBJ1-2, the complete variable domain is DGGITQSPKYLFRKEGQNVTLSCEQNLNHDAMYWYRQDPGQGLRLIYYSQIVNDFQKGDIAEGYSVSREKKESFPLTVTSAQKNPTAFYLCASSILRGQGWDDYTFGSGTRLTVV.

With respect to this clone: The read ends 3 residues early relative to the CDR3; the germline J gene fills the gap. This rearrangement joins TRBV7-6 to TRBJ2-7; tentatively, D is TRBD2 (5 bases). V gave up 1 base and J gave up 4 bases, with 14 bases separating them. This CDR3 is built from 15 residues. CDR1 and CDR2 from the germline V gene are SGHVS and FNYEAQ. The CDR3 spells CASSLEATMVYEQYF. CDR3 DNA (partial): TGTGCCAGCAGCTTAGAGGCGACTATGGTATACGAG. Full variable domain (missing parts from reference TRBV7-6 and TRBJ2-7): GAGVSQSPRYKVTKRGQDVALRCDPISGHVSLYWYRQALGQGPEFLTYFNYEAQQDKSGLPNDRFSAERPEGSISTLTIQRTEQRDSAMYRCASSLEATMVYEQYFGPGTRLTVT.

CDR3 DNA, as far as it was read: TGTGCCACCAGCAGGGACGTAGCGGGAGGTATCTACGAG. This gives the protein CATSRDVAGGIYE. The full CDR3 sequence reads CATSRDVAGGIYEQYF. The rearrangement uses TRBV15 and TRBJ2-7; TRBD2 matches at 10 bases. Coverage ceases 3 residues before the CDR3 finishes, and the germline J gene fills in the end. This CDR3 region has 16 residues. CDR1 and CDR2 (germline): LNHNV, YYDKDF (reference sequence). After removal of 3 bases from V and 3 bases from J, the junction contained 8 bases not matched to a gene.

Details on this clone: The read falls 3 residues short of the CDR3 end, and the missing part is taken from the germline J gene. The chain recombines TRBV7-9 with TRBJ1-1; D unresolved. Deletions cut 1 base from V and 5 bases from J, with 11 bases between. CDR1 SEHNR and CDR2 FQNEAQ come from the germline V gene (reference sequence). This CDR3 comprises 14 residues. This CDR3 reads CASSLGGLGTEAFF. The covered CDR3 bases are TGTGCCAGCAGCTTAGGAGGGTTAGGTACTGAA. Variable domain in full (rest from reference TRBV7-9 and TRBJ1-1): DTGVSQNPRHKITKRGQNVTFRCDPISEHNRLYWYRQTLGQGPEFLTYFQNEAQLEKSRLLSDRFSAERPKGSFSTLEIQRTEQGDSAMYLCASSLGGLGTEAFFGQGTRLTVV.

With respect to this clone: The sequence runs out 3 residues before the end of the CDR3; the remainder is reconstructed from the germline J gene. This chain uses TRBV5-8 with TRBJ2-5; D may be TRBD1 (7 bases). Germline CDR1 reads SGHTS; CDR2 reads YDEGEE. The V and J ends lost 0 bases and 7 bases respectively, with 16 bases between them. This CDR3 region has 15 residues. This CDR3 reads CASSLEATQGGTQYF. The sequenced CDR3 bases are TGTGCCAGCAGCTTGGAGGCAACTCAGGGGGGGACC.

Note on this clone: The read gets to within 3 residues of the CDR3 end, and the germline J gene fills in the rest. The V call is TRBV12-5, the J call TRBJ2-1; 10 positions match TRBD2. The CDR3 runs to 15 residues. V was pared by 6 bases and J by 6 bases, with 8 bases of the junction left unmatched. Germline-derived CDR1 and CDR2 are LGHNT and FRNRAP. The CDR3 reads CASGLNPSGSNEQFF. The part of the CDR3 DNA that was read is TGTGCTAGTGGCCTCAACCCTAGCGGGAGCAATGAG.

A remark on this clone: The read terminates 3 residues before the CDR3 end, so the remaining end is supplied by the germline J gene. The rearrangement joins TRBV10-3 to TRBJ1-6; the D gene is possibly TRBD1 (6 bases). This CDR3 spans 14 amino acids. Germline assignment: CDR1 ENHRY and CDR2 SYGVKD. Between the trimmed V and J ends, which lost 3 bases and 10 bases, there was a span of 13 bases. The CDR3 bases that were read are TGTGCCATCAGTGATTTACAGGGTGGGTCACCC. Translated: CAISDLQGGSP. From start to end, the CDR3 is CAISDLQGGSPLHF.

In regard to this clone: The read stops 3 residues short of the end of the CDR3; the missing end is completed from the germline J gene. The gene calls are TRBV19 and TRBJ1-1; D may be TRBD1 (5 bases). Germline V gene lookup returns CDR1 LNHDA and CDR2 SQIVND (reference sequence). CDR3 length equals 13 residues. The CDR3 region is CASSRQLLETAFF. The sequenced CDR3 bases are TGTGCCAGTAGTAGACAGCTATTAGAGACA.

A note on this clone: Read coverage stops 3 residues before the CDR3 terminus; the germline J gene supplies the remainder. The rearrangement links TRBV19 to TRBJ1-2; D perhaps matches TRBD1 (5 bases). This CDR3 region has 13 residues. Looked up from germline, CDR1 is LNHDA and CDR2 is SQIVND (reference sequence). The CDR3 region is CASSELAGPDYTF. Partial CDR3 DNA: TGTGCCAGTAGCGAACTAGCGGGACCTGAC.

Turning to this clone: Read coverage stops 3 residues before the CDR3 terminus; the germline J gene supplies the remainder. The chain is built from TRBV7-2 and TRBJ1-1; unclear D gene. The germline V gene encodes CDR1 SGHTA and CDR2 FQGNSA. The CDR3 consists of 12 residues. Trimming removed 2 bases at V and 6 bases at J, with 7 bases between. CDR3 DNA (partial): TGTGCCAGCAGCTTATATGTCGCTGAA. Amino acids: CASSLYVAE. In full, the CDR3 reads CASSLYVAEAFF. Based on the CDR3 plus reference TRBV7-2 and TRBJ1-1, the full variable domain is GAGVSQSPSNKVTEKGKDVELRCDPISGHTALYWYRQSLGQGLEFLIYFQGNSAPDKSGLPSDRFSAERTGGSVSTLTIQRTQQEDSAVYLCASSLYVAEAFFGQGTRLTVV.

As concerns this clone: Read coverage stops 3 residues before the CDR3 terminus; the germline J gene supplies the remainder. The J gene is TRBJ1-2, the V gene TRBV19; D not resolved. Germline CDR1 and CDR2: LNHDA and SQIVND (reference sequence). This CDR3 contains 16 residues. CDR3 DNA, as far as it was read: TGTGCCAGTAGTGTTGAGTCTAGCGGGTATTACAATGAC. Amino acid sequence: CASSVESSGYYND. The full CDR3 protein is CASSVESSGYYNDYTF.

A remark on this clone: The CDR3 is cut off 3 residues early in the read; its end comes from the germline J gene. The genes are TRBV2 and TRBJ2-3; 7 nucleotides match TRBD2. The V gene's germline CDR1 is SNHLY and CDR2 FYNNEI. The ends lost 3 bases at V and 1 base at J; junction bases unmatched: 4. The CDR3 has 15 residues. CDR3 protein: CASSENTSGTDTQYF. The part of the CDR3 DNA that was read is TGTGCCAGCAGTGAGAACACTAGCGGCACAGATACG.

The CDR3 sequence is CASSPQAGGAYDYTF. The CDR3 bases that were read are TGTGCCAGCTCACCACAAGCGGGAGGAGCCTACGAC. V usage is TRBV18 and J usage is TRBJ1-2; no definite D call. The read terminates 3 residues before the CDR3 end, so the remaining end is supplied by the germline J gene. There are 15 residues in the CDR3. The V gene's germline CDR1 is KGHSH and CDR2 LQKENI.

On this clone itself: The read ends 3 residues before the CDR3 terminus; that terminus is restored from the germline J gene. This chain uses TRBV6-1 with TRBJ1-2; 7 positions agree with TRBD1. Germline CDR1 is MNHNS and CDR2 is SASEGT. CDR3 size: 13 residues. CDR3 residues: CASSEKGARSYTF. CDR3 DNA, as far as it was read: TGTGCCAGCAGTGAGAAGGGGGCGCGGAGC.

About this clone itself: The CDR3 extends 3 residues past the end of the read, so its final part is completed from the germline J gene. The rearrangement links TRBV18 to TRBJ1-4; D gene unclear. V lost 6 bases and J lost 5, with 10 bases in between. The CDR3 spans 13 residues. From germline, CDR1 is KGHSH and CDR2 LQKENI. CDR3 bases read: TGTGCCAGCTCTGTTCAGAGGAATGAAAAA. Translated: CASSVQRNEK. The full CDR3 protein is CASSVQRNEKLFF.

The chain's CDR3 is CAWSVGSLNQPQYF. CDR3 bases read: TGTGCCTGGAGTGTGGGCAGTTTAAATCAGCCG. The V and J genes are TRBV30 and TRBJ2-3; D unresolved. The CDR3 end falls 3 residues outside the read, so it is completed with the germline J gene. The CDR3 sequence is 14 residues long. From germline, CDR1 is GTSNPN and CDR2 SVGIG (reference sequence).

On this clone: The CDR3 end falls 3 residues outside the read, so it is completed with the germline J gene. The chain links TRBV10-2 to TRBJ2-7; perhaps D is TRBD1 or TRBD2 (6 bases each). This CDR3 is 16 amino acids long. Between the trimmed V and J ends, which lost 1 base and 0 bases, there was a span of 13 bases. CDR1 and CDR2 (germline): WSHSY, SAAADI. CDR3 DNA (partial): TGCGCCAGCAGTGAGTACGGAGGGGGTGCCTCCTACGAG. Translating gives CASSEYGGGASYE. The full CDR3 sequence reads CASSEYGGGASYEQYF.

A remark on this clone: The read comes to an end 3 residues before the CDR3 does, leaving the germline J gene to fill in the end. This sequence joins TRBV19 and TRBJ1-5, with D perhaps matching TRBD1 (6 bases). The CDR3 is 14 residues long. V dropped 4 bases and J dropped 3 bases, with 10 bases sitting between them. Germline V gene sequence: CDR1 LNHDA, CDR2 SQIVND (reference sequence). The part of the CDR3 DNA that was read is TGTGCCAGTAGTACGGACAGCTACAATCAGCCC. Its translation is CASSTDSYNQP. The complete CDR3 protein is CASSTDSYNQPQHF.

As for this clone: The read stops 3 residues short of the end of the CDR3; the missing end is completed from the germline J gene. The chain links TRBV20-1 to TRBJ2-1, with TRBD1 identical over 9 bases. The J segment lost 3 bases and the V segment lost 2 bases, leaving 8 bases of the junction unmatched. The CDR3 is 16 amino acids. CDR1 and CDR2 (germline): DFQATT, SNEGSKA (reference sequence). Partial CDR3 DNA: TGCAGTGCTAGAACCTTGGACAGGGGAAACTACAATGAG. Its translation: CSARTLDRGNYNE. The CDR3 in its entirety is CSARTLDRGNYNEQFF.

A note on this clone: The CDR3 goes on 3 residues after the read ends, and that part is filled in from the germline J gene. The chain couples TRBV6-2 or TRBV6-3 to TRBJ2-7; 9 bases line up with TRBD2. The CDR3 covers 16 residues. CDR1 and CDR2 from the germline V gene are MNHEY and SVGEGT. V was pared by 7 bases and J by 0 bases, with 10 bases of the junction left unmatched. CDR3 DNA, as far as it was read: TGTGCCAGCAACCAATTAGGACTAGCGTCCTCCTACGAG. Translated, it gives CASNQLGLASSYE. The whole CDR3 is CASNQLGLASSYEQYF.

With regard to this clone: The read gets to within 3 residues of the CDR3 end, and the germline J gene fills in the rest. This chain links TRBV5-5 with TRBJ2-2, with 8 bases matching TRBD1. This CDR3 contains 14 residues. Germline V gene lookup returns CDR1 SGHKS and CDR2 YYEKEE (reference sequence). The CDR3: CASSSGQVDSPLFF. Incomplete CDR3 DNA: TGTGCCAGCAGTTCGGGACAGGTAGATTCACCG. The full variable domain, with the rest looked up from reference TRBV5-5 and TRBJ2-2, is DAGVTQSPTHLIKTRGQQVTLRCSPISGHKSVSWYQQVLGQGPQFIFQYYEKEERGRGNFPDRFSARQFPNYSSELNVNALLLGDSALYLCASSSGQVDSPLFFGEGSRLTVL.

Turning to this clone: Read data end 3 residues before the CDR3 end; the end is taken from the germline J gene. The gene calls are TRBV2 and TRBJ1-4; weak D call: TRBD1 (6 bases). CDR3 length equals 16 residues. Germline assignment: CDR1 SNHLY and CDR2 FYNNEI. CDR3 DNA (partial): TGTGCCAGCAGTGTACAGGGCTTGGCAAATAATTCACCA. It codes for CASSVQGLANNSP. The CDR3 as a whole reads CASSVQGLANNSPLFF.

As to this clone: The read ends 3 residues shy of where the CDR3 ends; the end is completed using the germline J gene. The V call is TRBV20-1, the J call TRBJ2-1, with TRBD1 as a possible D gene (7 bases). CDR3 length: 15 amino acids. CDR1 and CDR2 (germline): DFQATT, SNEGSKA (reference sequence). V lost 6 bases to trimming and J lost 1 base, with 16 bases between them. The CDR3 sequence: CSAPVQGRSYNEQFF. The CDR3 bases that were read are TGCAGTGCACCCGTACAGGGGAGGTCCTACAATGAG.

A remark on this clone: The read finishes 3 residues shy of the CDR3 end, and the germline J gene is used to complete it. The gene calls are TRBV7-9 and TRBJ1-1; D is undetermined. Germline CDR1 SEHNR, CDR2 FQNEAQ (reference sequence). The CDR3 consists of 14 residues. The CDR3 protein is CASSTEVVVSEAFF. CDR3 bases read: TGTGCCAGCAGCACAGAGGTCGTGGTTTCAGAA. Drawing the rest from reference TRBV7-9 and TRBJ1-1, the complete variable domain is DTGVSQNPRHKITKRGQNVTFRCDPISEHNRLYWYRQTLGQGPEFLTYFQNEAQLEKSRLLSDRFSAERPKGSFSTLEIQRTEQGDSAMYLCASSTEVVVSEAFFGQGTRLTVV.

As to this clone: The read finishes 3 residues shy of the CDR3 end, and the germline J gene is used to complete it. The chain joins TRBV18 to TRBJ2-1; weak D call: TRBD1 (6 bases). This CDR3 is 16 amino acids long. Trimming removed 2 bases at V and 4 bases at J, with 15 bases between. In germline, CDR1 is KGHSH, CDR2 LQKENI. CDR3 bases read: TGTGCCAGCTCACCAAGGACAGACTCACGATACAATGAG. Translation gives CASSPRTDSRYNE. The CDR3, in full, reads CASSPRTDSRYNEQFF.

This clone registers large by frequency. The CDR3 end falls 3 residues outside the read, so it is completed with the germline J gene. The chain joins TRBV29-1 to TRBJ2-7; possible D gene TRBD1, 6 bases. CDR3 size: 13 residues. Trimming stripped 4 bases from V and 4 bases from J, with 14 bases between. The germline V gene has CDR1 SQVTM and CDR2 ANQGSEA. Incomplete CDR3 DNA: TGCAGCGTTGGAACAGGGTTTAAGTACGAG. This translates into CSVGTGFKYE. The entire CDR3 protein reads CSVGTGFKYEQYF.

A word on this clone: The read terminates 3 residues ahead of where the CDR3 ends, so the germline J gene completes it. V and J are TRBV28 and TRBJ2-7; 8 bases match TRBD2. The CDR3 sequence is 15 residues long. In germline, CDR1 is MDHEN, CDR2 SYDVKM. The V and J ends lost 3 bases and 5 bases, in that order; junction bases with no gene match: 9. The sequenced CDR3 bases are TGTGCCAGCAGTTTTGCAGCGGGAGTCAGGGACGAG. Translation: CASSFAAGVRDE. The CDR3 reads in full as CASSFAAGVRDEQYF. Filled out from reference TRBV28 and TRBJ2-7, the complete variable domain reads DVKVTQSSRYLVKRTGEKVFLECVQDMDHENMFWYRQDPGLGLRLIYFSYDVKMKEKGDIPEGYSVSREKKERFSLILESASTNQTSMYLCASSFAAGVRDEQYFGPGTRLTVT.

A note on this clone: Read sequence stops 3 residues before the CDR3 end, and the germline J gene provides the missing end. This chain uses TRBV10-1 with TRBJ2-3; D not resolved. This CDR3 is built from 13 residues. V shed 6 bases and J shed 2 bases, with 9 bases lying between them. Germline V gene sequence: CDR1 WNHNN, CDR2 SYGVQD (reference sequence). CDR3 bases read: TGCGCCAGCAGAGACGACAACACAGATACG. It is translated as CASRDDNTDT. The full-length CDR3 reads as CASRDDNTDTQYF.